This T cell receptor beta chain was recovered during a study of blood T cell repertoires in COVID-19. At the level of the study: The samples span acute and convalescent COVID-19 from the United States, Italy and Spain. From T cells, B-cell-depleted T cells, or PBMCs came the material, which was cDNA or gDNA.

The CDR3 length is 16 residues. Germline lookup yields CDR1 SNHLY and CDR2 FYNNEI. The V and J ends lost 5 bases and 2 bases respectively, with 19 bases between them. Authors' data handling: Estimation of nucleated cell counts was performed using reference gene primer amplification. The method was immunoSEQ multiplex PCR; TCRdb's version includes in-frame clones alone and lacks a portion of them. Clone size and V and J calls were adopted from that table, with D and trimming inferred from the DNA. The table shows roughly 200,000 clones, with 70% to 90% occurring only once. This clonotype originated in a woman older than 75 with acute or convalescent COVID-19. The specimen was peripheral blood. The chain combines TRBV2 with TRBJ2-7; weak D call: TRBD2 (5 bases). For the CDR3, the DNA is TGTGCCAGCAGTCTCGGACTTGGAACGGCCCCCTACGAGCAGTACTTC. This translates into CASSLGLGTAPYEQYF.